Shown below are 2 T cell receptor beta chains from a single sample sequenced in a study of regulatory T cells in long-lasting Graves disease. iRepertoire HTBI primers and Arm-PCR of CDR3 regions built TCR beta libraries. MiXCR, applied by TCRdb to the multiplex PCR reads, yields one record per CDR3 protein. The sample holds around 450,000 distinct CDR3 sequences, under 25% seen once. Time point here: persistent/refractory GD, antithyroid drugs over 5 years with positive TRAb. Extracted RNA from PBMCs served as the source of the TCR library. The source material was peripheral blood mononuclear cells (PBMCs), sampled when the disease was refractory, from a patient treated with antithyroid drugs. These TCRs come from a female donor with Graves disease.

In DNA form, the CDR3 reads TGTGCCAGCAGCCAAGATTGGCTAGCGGGACAAGAGACCCAGTACTTC. Encoded protein: CASSQDWLAGQETQYF. The chain uses TRBV4-2 and TRBJ2-5, with 9 positions matching TRBD2. This CDR3 has 16 residues. Germline V gene data show CDR1 as LGHNA and CDR2 as YNFKEQ. V was clipped by 0 bases and J by 2 bases; unmatched bases: 4.

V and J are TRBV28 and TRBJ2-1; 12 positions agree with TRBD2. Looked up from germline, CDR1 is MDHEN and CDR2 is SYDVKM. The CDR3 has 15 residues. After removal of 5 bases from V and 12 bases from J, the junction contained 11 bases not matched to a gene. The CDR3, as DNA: TGTGCCAGCAGTCCCCCGGGACTAGCGGGCCAACTGCAGTTCTTC. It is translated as CASSPPGLAGQLQFF. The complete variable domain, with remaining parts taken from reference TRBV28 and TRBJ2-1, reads DVKVTQSSRYLVKRTGEKVFLECVQDMDHENMFWYRQDPGLGLRLIYFSYDVKMKEKGDIPEGYSVSREKKERFSLILESASTNQTSMYLCASSPPGLAGQLQFFGPGTRLTVL.